This T cell receptor (beta chain) was recorded in a study of blood T cell repertoires in COVID-19. Study as a whole: In each case, the material was cDNA or gDNA derived from T cells, B-cell-depleted T cells, or PBMCs.

This clone has a handful of counts. The study recruited people aged roughly 18 to 95 years across about 25 US areas. Before being deemed recovered, Cohort 3 donors had two negative PCRs, clearance, or symptom resolution. Source study methods: How many nucleated cells were present was estimated from reference gene primer amplification. Using immunoSEQ multiplex PCR, the repertoire was profiled, and TCRdb retains in-frame clones only, with some absent. Clonal size and the V and J genes are those of that table, whereas D and trimming came from the DNA. The sample lists 85,000 to 130,000 clones, approximately 86% seen once, with roughly 3% in the top ten. The CDR3 has 14 residues. With 2 bases removed from V and 2 bases from J, the gap between germline ends came to 9 bases. Germline V gene sequence: CDR1 SEHNR, CDR2 FQNEAQ (reference sequence).

Sequenced sample: PBMCs or T cells enriched from blood (not recorded which). V usage is TRBV7-9 and J usage is TRBJ2-5, with D perhaps matching TRBD1 (5 bases). The sequence was collected from a woman aged 45-60 years who had recovered from COVID-19. The CDR3 protein is CASSLWAGQETQYF. DNA for the CDR3: TGTGCCAGCAGCTTATGGGCAGGGCAAGAGACCCAGTACTTC.